This T cell receptor beta chain is from a study of blood T cell repertoires in COVID-19. In the study overall: Sample material is recorded as cDNA or gDNA derived from T cells, B-cell-depleted T cells, or PBMCs.

The ends lost 1 base at V and 2 bases at J; junction bases unmatched: 9. The germline gives CDR1 SGHTA, CDR2 FQGNSA. This CDR3 has 18 amino acids. Repertoires were generated with immunoSEQ multiplex PCR, while TCRdb's copy carries only in-frame clones and drops some. The table has 200,000 to 250,000 clones, roughly 85% seen once. This clone was recorded a few times. The chain carries TRBV7-2 and TRBJ1-3; 9 bases fit TRBD1. The sequencing input was peripheral blood. The TCR was taken from a man between 40 and 49 years old with acute or convalescent COVID-19. The CDR3 region is CASSLVASGTGTGNTIYF. As DNA, the CDR3 is TGTGCCAGCAGCTTAGTCGCCTCCGGGACAGGGACTGGAAACACCATATATTTT.